This TCR beta chain was found in a study of OX40 agonist ivuxolimab in advanced cancers. Measured with immunoSEQ multiplex PCR; TCRdb has only the in-frame clones, and not every one. The table lists 60,000 or so clones, over 75% of them singletons. As regards this clone: Its antigen is not known.

The study, taken as a whole, reports: Dosing at 0.1 to 3.0 mg/kg was accompanied by clonal expansion of CD4+ and CD8+ blood T cells by week 6.

The CDR3 has 13 residues. V was clipped by 10 bases and J by 7 bases; unmatched bases: 10. Germline V gene lookup returns CDR1 LNHDA and CDR2 SQIVND (reference sequence). The TCR sequence derives from an adult with an advanced solid tumor such as melanoma, head and neck, liver or kidney cancer. The material sequenced was CD4+ or CD8+ T cells sorted from blood, taken in a trial of the OX40 agonist ivuxolimab. This chain joins TRBV19 and TRBJ1-5; 7 bases fit TRBD1. DNA of the CDR3: TGTGCCACCCGAGGAGACAGGGTACAGCCCCAGCATTTT. Amino acid sequence: CATRGDRVQPQHF.